The clone carrying this T cell receptor beta chain was seen a handful of times. Its specificity is not known. This CDR3 is 16 amino acids long. The germline gives CDR1 MNHNY, CDR2 SVGAGI (reference sequence). Trimming stripped 2 bases from V and 4 bases from J, with 17 bases between. Repertoires were generated with immunoSEQ multiplex PCR, while TCRdb's copy carries only in-frame clones and drops some. The sample holds more than 850,000 clones; about 84% are singletons and the top ten take 0.5% to 0.6%. The data were obtained in a study of shared clonotypes between healthy human individuals. General study findings and limits: Naive subsets usually exceeded memory subsets in estimated richness.

Sequencing was carried out using memory CD4+ T cells from PBMCs. Subset meaning: CD45RA-negative fraction. The chain carries TRBV6-6 and TRBJ2-5; weak D call: TRBD2 (5 bases). The origin of this receptor is a man younger than 35 in good health. Some clones in this sample may be carry-over from other donors' samples. The CDR3 sequence: CASSYDYSLPGETQYF. DNA of the CDR3: TGTGCCAGCAGTTACGACTACTCACTCCCAGGAGAGACCCAGTACTTC.